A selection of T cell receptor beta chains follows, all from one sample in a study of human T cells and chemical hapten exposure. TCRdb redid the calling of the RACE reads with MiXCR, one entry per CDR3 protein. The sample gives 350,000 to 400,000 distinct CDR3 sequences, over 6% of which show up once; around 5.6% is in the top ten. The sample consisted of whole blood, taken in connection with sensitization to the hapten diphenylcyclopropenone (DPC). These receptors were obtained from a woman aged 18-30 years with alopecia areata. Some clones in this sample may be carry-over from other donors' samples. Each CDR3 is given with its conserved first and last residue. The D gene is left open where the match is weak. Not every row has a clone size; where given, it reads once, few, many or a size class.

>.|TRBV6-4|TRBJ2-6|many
CASSDSTGSGANVLTF
TGTGCCAGCAGTGACTCGACCGGATCTGGGGCCAACGTCCTGACTTTC
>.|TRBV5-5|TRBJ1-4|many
CASSADTGPPNEKLFF
TGTGCCAGCAGCGCAGATACAGGGCCTCCTAATGAAAAACTGTTTTTT
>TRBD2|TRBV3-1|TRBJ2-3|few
CASSQWLAGATDTQYF
TGTGCCAGCAGCCAATGGCTAGCGGGGGCCACAGATACGCAGTATTTT
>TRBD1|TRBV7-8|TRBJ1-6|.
CASSWGRQGNSPLHF
TGTGCCAGCAGCTGGGGTCGACAGGGCAATTCACCCCTCCACTTT
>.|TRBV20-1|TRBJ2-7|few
CSAVTGRAVNEQYF
TGCAGTGCCGTGACCGGCAGGGCAGTCAACGAGCAGTACTTC
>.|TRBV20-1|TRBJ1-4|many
CSALTGTSEKLFF
TGCAGTGCCCTTACAGGGACGAGTGAAAAACTGTTTTTT
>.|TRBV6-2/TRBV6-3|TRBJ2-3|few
CASSYPAGRNTQYF
TGTGCCAGCAGTTACCCGGCAGGGCGAAATACGCAGTATTTT
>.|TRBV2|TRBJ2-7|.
CASQPQQYSNEQYF
TGTGCCAGCCAGCCACAGCAGTATAGCAATGAGCAGTACTTC
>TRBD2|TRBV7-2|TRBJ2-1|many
CASSLVVAGNEQFF
TGTGCCAGCAGCTTAGTGGTAGCGGGCAATGAGCAGTTCTTC
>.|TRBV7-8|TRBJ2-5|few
CASRHSRVARAQETQYF
TGTGCCAGCAGGCACTCCAGGGTCGCGAGGGCCCAAGAGACCCAGTACTTC
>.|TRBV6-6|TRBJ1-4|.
CASSRRENEKLFF
TGTGCCAGCAGCCGCAGAGAGAATGAAAAACTGTTTTTT
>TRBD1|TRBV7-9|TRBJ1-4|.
CASSTGYRGQNEKLFF
TGTGCCAGCAGCACGGGTTACAGGGGGCAAAATGAAAAACTGTTTTTT
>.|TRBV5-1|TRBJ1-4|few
CASSLDGRRATNEKLFF
TGCGCCAGCAGCTTGGATGGTCGAAGGGCAACTAATGAAAAACTGTTTTTT
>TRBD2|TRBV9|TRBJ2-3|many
CASSHGGASGPSTDTQYF
TGTGCCAGCAGCCACGGCGGGGCTAGCGGTCCTAGCACAGATACGCAGTATTTT
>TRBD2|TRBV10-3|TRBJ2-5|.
CATTGGSQETQYF
TGTGCCACGACGGGGGGATCACAAGAGACCCAGTACTTC